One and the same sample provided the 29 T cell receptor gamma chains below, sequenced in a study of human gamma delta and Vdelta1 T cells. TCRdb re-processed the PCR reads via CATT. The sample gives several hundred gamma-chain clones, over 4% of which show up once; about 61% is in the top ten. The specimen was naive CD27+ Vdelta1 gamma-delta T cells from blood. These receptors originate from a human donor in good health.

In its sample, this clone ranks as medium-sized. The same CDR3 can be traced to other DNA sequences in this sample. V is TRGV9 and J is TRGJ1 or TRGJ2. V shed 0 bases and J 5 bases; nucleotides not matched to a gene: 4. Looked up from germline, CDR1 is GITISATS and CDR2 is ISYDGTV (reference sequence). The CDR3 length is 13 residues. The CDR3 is CALWEVHDYKKLF. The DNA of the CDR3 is TGTGCCTTGTGGGAGGTGCACGATTATAAGAAACTCTTT.

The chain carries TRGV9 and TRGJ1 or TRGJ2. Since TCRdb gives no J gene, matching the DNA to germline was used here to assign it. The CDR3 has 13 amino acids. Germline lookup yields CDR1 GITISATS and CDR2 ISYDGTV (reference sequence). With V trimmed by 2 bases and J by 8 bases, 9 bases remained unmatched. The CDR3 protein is CALWEAPTHKKLF. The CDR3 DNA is TGTGCCTTGTGGGAGGCACCTACACATAAGAAACTCTTT.

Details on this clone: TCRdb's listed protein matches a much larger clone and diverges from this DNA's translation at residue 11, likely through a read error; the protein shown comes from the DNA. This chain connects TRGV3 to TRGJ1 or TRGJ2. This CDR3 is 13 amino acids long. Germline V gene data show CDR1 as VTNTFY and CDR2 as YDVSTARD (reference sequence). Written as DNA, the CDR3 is TGTGCCACCTGGGACGGGCCGGGGTATAAGGAACTCTTT. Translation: CATWDGPGYKELF.

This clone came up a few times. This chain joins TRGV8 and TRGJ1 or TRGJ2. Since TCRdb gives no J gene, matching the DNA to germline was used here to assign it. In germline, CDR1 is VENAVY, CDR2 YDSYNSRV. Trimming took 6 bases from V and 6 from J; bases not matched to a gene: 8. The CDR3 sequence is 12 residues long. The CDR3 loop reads CATWFKGYKKLF. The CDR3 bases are TGTGCCACCTGGTTTAAGGGTTATAAGAAACTCTTT.

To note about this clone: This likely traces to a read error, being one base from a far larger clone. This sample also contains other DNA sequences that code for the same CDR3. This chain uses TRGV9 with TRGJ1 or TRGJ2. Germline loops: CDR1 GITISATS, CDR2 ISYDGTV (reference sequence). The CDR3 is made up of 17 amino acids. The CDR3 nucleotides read TGTGCCTTGTGGGAGGTCGATACACAAGAGTTTTCTTATAAGAAGCTCTTT. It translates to CALWEVDTQEFSYKKLF.

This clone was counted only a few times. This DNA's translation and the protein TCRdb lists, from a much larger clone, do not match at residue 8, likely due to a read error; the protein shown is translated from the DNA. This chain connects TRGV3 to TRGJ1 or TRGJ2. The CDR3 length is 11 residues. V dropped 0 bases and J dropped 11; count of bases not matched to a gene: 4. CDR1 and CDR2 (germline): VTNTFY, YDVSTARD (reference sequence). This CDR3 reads CATWDRPEKLF. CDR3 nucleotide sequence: TGTGCCACCTGGGACAGGCCGGAGAAACTCTTT.

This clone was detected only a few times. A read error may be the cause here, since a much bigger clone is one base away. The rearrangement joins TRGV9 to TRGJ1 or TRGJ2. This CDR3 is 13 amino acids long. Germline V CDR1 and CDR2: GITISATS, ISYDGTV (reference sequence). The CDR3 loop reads CALWEVPAYKKLF. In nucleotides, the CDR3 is TGTGCCTTATGGGAGGTACCTGCTTATAAGAAACTCTTT.

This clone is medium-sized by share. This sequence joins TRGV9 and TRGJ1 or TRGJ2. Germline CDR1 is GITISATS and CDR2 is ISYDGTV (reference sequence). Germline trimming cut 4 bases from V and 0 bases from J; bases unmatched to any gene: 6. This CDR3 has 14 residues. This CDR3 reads CALWDPSNYYKKLF. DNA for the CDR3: TGTGCCTTGTGGGACCCCTCGAATTATTATAAGAAACTCTTT.

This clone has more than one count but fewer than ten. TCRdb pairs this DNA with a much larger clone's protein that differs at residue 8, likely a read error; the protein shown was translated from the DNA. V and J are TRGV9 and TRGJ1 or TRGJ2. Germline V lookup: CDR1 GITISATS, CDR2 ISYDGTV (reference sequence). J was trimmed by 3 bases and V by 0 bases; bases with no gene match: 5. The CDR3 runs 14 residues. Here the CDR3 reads CALWEVHAYYKKLF. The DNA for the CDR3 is TGTGCCTTGTGGGAGGTGCATGCTTATTATAAGAAACTCTTT.

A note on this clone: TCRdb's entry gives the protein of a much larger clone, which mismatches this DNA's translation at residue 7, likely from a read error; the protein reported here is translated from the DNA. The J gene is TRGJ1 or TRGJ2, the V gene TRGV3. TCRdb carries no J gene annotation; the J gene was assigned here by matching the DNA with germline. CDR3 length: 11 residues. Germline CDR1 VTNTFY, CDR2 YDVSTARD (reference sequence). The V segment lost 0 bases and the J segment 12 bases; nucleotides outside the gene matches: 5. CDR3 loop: CATWDRRVKLF. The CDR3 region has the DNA TGTGCCACCTGGGACAGGCGGGTGAAACTCTTT.

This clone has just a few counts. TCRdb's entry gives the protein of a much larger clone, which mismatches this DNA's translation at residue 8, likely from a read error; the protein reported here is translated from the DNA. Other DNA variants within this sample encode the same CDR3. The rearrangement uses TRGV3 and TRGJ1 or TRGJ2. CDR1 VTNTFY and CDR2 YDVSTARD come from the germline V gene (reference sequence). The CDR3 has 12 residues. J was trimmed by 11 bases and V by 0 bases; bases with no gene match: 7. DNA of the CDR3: TGTGCCACCTGGGACAGGCCGCTCGAGAAACTCTTT. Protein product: CATWDRPLEKLF.

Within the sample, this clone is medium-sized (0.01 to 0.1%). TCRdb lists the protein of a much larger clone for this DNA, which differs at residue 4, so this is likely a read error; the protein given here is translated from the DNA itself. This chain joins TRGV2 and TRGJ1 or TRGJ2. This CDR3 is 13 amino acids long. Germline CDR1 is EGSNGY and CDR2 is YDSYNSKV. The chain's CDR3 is CATCDGPYYKKLF. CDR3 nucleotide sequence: TGTGCCACCTGTGACGGGCCTTATTATAAGAAACTCTTT.

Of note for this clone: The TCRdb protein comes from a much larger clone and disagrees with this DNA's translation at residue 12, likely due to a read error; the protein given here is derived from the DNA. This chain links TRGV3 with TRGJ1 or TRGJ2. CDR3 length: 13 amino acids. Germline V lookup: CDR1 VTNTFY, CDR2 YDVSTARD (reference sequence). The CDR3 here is CATWDRHHYKKIF. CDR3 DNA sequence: TGTGCCACCTGGGACAGGCATCATTATAAGAAAATATTT.

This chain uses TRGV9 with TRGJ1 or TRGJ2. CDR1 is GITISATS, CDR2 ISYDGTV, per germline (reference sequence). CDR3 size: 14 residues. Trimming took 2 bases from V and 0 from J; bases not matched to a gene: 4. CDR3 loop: CALWEAPNYYKKLF. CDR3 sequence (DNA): TGTGCCTTGTGGGAGGCCCCGAATTATTATAAGAAACTCTTT.

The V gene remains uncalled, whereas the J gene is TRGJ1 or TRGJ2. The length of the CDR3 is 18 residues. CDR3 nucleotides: TGTGCCACCTGGGACGGGCTCATAGGGTTTCATGGATATTATAAGAAACTCTTT. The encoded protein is CATWDGLIGFHGYYKKLF.

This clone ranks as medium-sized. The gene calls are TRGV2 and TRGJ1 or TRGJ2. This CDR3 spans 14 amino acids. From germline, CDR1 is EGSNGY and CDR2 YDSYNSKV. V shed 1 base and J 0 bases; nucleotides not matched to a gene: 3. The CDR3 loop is CATWDGTNYYKKLF. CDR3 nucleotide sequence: TGTGCCACCTGGGACGGTACGAATTATTATAAGAAACTCTTT.

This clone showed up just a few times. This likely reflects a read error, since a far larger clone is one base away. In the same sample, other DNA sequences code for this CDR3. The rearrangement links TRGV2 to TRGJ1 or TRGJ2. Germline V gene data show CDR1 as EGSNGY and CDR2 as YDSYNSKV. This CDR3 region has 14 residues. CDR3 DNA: TGTGCCACCTGGGACGGCCAAAATTATTATAAGAAGCTCTTT. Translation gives CATWDGQNYYKKLF.

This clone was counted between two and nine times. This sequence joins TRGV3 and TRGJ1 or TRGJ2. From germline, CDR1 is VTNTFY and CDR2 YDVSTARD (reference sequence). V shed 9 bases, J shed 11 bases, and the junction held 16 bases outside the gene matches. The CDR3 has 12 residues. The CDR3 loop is CATRKIPFEKLF. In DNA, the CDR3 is TGTGCCACCAGGAAGATACCGTTCGAGAAACTCTTT.

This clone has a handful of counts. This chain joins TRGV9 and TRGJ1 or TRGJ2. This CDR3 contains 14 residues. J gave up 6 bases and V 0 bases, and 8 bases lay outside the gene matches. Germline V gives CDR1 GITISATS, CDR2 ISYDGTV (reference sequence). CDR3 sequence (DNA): TGTGCCTTGTGGGAGGTGGGCCCCTCTTATAAGAAACTCTTT. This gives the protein CALWEVGPSYKKLF.

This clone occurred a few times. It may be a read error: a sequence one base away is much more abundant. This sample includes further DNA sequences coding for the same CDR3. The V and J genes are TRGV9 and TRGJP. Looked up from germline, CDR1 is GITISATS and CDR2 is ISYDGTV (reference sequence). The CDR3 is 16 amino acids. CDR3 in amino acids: CALWEVQELGKKIKVF. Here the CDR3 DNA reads TGTGCCTTGTGGGAGGTGCAAGAGTTGGGCAAAAAAATCAAGGTCTTT.

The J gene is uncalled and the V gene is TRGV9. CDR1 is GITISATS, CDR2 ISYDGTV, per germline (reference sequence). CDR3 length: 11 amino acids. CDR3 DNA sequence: TGTGCCGCGTGGGAAGTGGGCAACAAAATATTT. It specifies CAAWEVGNKIF.

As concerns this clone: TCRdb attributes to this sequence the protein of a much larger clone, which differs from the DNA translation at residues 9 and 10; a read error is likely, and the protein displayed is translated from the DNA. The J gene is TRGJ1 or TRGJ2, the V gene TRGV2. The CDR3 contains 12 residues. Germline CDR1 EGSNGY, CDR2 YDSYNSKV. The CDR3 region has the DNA TGTGCCACCTGGGACGGGCCTGCTAAGAACCTCTTT. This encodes CATWDGPAKNLF.

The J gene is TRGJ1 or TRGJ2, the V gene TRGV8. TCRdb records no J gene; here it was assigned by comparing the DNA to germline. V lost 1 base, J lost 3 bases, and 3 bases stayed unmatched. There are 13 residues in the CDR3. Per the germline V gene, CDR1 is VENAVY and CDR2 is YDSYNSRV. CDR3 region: CATWDSSYYKKLF. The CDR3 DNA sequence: TGTGCCACCTGGGATAGTTCTTATTATAAGAAACTCTTT.

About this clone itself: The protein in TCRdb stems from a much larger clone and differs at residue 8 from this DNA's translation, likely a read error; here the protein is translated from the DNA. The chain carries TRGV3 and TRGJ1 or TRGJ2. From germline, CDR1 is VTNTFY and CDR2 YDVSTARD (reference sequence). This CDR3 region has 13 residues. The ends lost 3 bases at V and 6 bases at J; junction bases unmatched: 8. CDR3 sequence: CATWDGPFYKKLF. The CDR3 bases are TGTGCCACCTGGGACGGTCCATTTTATAAGAAACTCTTT.

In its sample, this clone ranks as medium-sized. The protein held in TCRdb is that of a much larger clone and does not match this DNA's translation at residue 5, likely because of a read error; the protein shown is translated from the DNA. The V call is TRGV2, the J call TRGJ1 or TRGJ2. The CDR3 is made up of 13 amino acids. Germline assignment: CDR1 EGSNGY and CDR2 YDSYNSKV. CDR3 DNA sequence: TGTGCCACCTGGTACGGGCCTTATTATAAGAAACTCTTT. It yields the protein CATWYGPYYKKLF.

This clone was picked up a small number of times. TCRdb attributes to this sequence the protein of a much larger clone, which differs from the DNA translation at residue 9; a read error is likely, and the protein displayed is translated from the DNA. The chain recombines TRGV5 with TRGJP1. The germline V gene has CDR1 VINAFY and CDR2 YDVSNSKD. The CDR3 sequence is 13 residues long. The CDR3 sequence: CATWAFTGGFKIF. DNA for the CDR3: TGTGCCACCTGGGCCTTCACTGGTGGGTTCAAGATATTT.

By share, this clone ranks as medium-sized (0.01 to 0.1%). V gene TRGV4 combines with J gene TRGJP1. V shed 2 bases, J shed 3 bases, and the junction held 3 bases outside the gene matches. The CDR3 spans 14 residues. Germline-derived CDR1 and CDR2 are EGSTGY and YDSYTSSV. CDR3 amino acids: CATWDAPTGWFKIF. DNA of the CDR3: TGTGCCACCTGGGATGCCCCCACTGGTTGGTTCAAGATATTT.

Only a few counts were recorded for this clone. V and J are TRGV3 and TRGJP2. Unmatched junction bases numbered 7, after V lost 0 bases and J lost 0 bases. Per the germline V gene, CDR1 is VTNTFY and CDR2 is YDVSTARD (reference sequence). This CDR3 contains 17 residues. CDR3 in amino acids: CATWDRRTYSSDWIKTF. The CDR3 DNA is TGTGCCACCTGGGACAGGCGGACCTATAGTAGTGATTGGATCAAGACGTTT.

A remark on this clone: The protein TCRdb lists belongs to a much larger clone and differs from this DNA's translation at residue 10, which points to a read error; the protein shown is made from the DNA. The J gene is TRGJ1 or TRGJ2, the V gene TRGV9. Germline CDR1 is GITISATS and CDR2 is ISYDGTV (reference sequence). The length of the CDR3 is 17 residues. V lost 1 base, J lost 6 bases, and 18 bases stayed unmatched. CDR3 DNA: TGTGCCTTGTGGGAGGTCGATACACAAAAGTTTTCTTATAAGAAACTCTTT. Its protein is CALWEVDTQKFSYKKLF.